The 8 T cell receptor beta chains below were found in one sample sequenced in a study of cytomegalovirus exposure and HLA in healthy donors. Vbeta (60) and Jbeta (13) primers were used in the PCR. Clones were read by immunoSEQ multiplex PCR, and TCRdb kept only the in-frame ones, dropping some. The sample lists about 55,000 clones; roughly 50% were seen once. The specimen was PBMCs. The receptors shown here come from a human donor in good health.

The chain couples TRBV7-6 to TRBJ2-5, with a weak D call TRBD2 (6 bases). Trimming removed 1 base from V and 5 bases from J, with 14 bases in between. This CDR3 comprises 15 residues. The germline V gene has CDR1 SGHVS and CDR2 FNYEAQ. The CDR3 DNA follows: TGTGCCAGCAGCTTAGAGTGGTTTGCGGGGGAGACCCAGTACTTC. It is translated as CASSLEWFAGETQYF.

This clone was counted between two and nine times. CDR3 nucleotide sequence: TGTGCCAGCATAGAGGGGGGGCTTGGAGCAGATACGCAGTATTTT. This gives the protein CASIEGGLGADTQYF. The V call is TRBV2, the J call TRBJ2-3; TRBD2 might be the D (7 bases). Between the trimmed V and J ends, which lost 7 bases and 4 bases, there was a span of 18 bases. The CDR3 covers 15 residues. Germline CDR1 is SNHLY and CDR2 is FYNNEI.

J is TRBJ2-7 and V is TRBV9; a weak D match, TRBD2 (6 bases). This CDR3 comprises 15 residues. Trimming left V 0 bases short and J 0 bases short, with 10 bases between. Germline V gene sequence: CDR1 SGDLS, CDR2 YYNGEE. As DNA, the CDR3 is TGTGCCAGCAGCGTAGGGGGGGTGAGCTCCTACGAGCAGTACTTC. It is translated as CASSVGGVSSYEQYF.

This chain joins TRBV30 and TRBJ2-3, with TRBD2 matching over 12 bases. Germline trimming cut 4 bases from V and 5 bases from J; bases unmatched to any gene: 7. CDR3 length: 15 amino acids. Germline values: CDR1 GTSNPN, CDR2 SVGIG (reference sequence). The CDR3: CAWNPLAGGEDTQYF. CDR3 in DNA: TGTGCCTGGAACCCGCTAGCGGGGGGGGAAGATACGCAGTATTTT.

Only a few counts were recorded for this clone. The genes are TRBV5-1 and TRBJ2-7; TRBD1 is a possible D gene (6 bases). The CDR3 runs 14 residues. The V gene lost 4 bases and the J gene lost 3 bases, with 14 bases spanning the gap. Germline loops: CDR1 SGHRS, CDR2 YFSETQ. CDR3: CASSPDRNLYEQYF. The CDR3 nucleotides read TGCGCCAGCAGCCCGGACAGAAACCTCTACGAGCAGTACTTC.

The rearrangement uses TRBV7-2 and TRBJ1-5, with D possibly being TRBD1 (5 bases). Deletions cut 1 base from V and 2 bases from J, with 9 bases between. The length of the CDR3 is 15 residues. The germline V gene has CDR1 SGHTA and CDR2 FQGNSA. The CDR3 DNA reads TGTGCCAGCAGCTTAGGGGGGGTGCGCAATCAGCCCCAGCATTTT. Amino acids: CASSLGGVRNQPQHF.

The chain combines TRBV18 with TRBJ2-7, with a weak D call TRBD2 (6 bases). The CDR3 has 16 residues. The V gene's germline CDR1 is KGHSH and CDR2 LQKENI. Deletions cut 5 bases from V and 0 bases from J, with 17 bases between. CDR3: CASSLPEGTGSYEQYF. CDR3 DNA sequence: TGTGCCAGCTCATTACCGGAGGGGACCGGCTCCTACGAGCAGTACTTC.

The V gene is TRBV5-1, the J gene TRBJ1-6; D might be TRBD1 (5 bases). Germline V gene lookup returns CDR1 SGHRS and CDR2 YFSETQ. Trimming pared 0 bases from V and 8 bases from J, leaving 6 bases between. CDR3 length: 13 amino acids. CDR3 residues: CASSLEGYSPLHF. DNA for the CDR3: TGCGCCAGCAGCTTGGAGGGGTATTCACCCCTCCACTTT.